These T cell receptor beta chains were read from a single sample in a study of identical twins. TCRdb analysed the 5' RACE reads with MiXCR anew, one entry per CDR3 protein. The table includes 500,000 to 600,000 distinct CDR3 sequences, 20% to 25% detected once. The same data also contributed to another study, on T cells expressing NK-cell markers.

The sequenced sample consisted of CD4+ T cells sorted from blood. The receptors originated from a young woman in good health. Both conserved end residues are part of each CDR3. A D gene is named only where the DNA matches it firmly. Clone size is not always given. Where it is, it says once, few, many or a class for expanded clones.

j_call v_call clone_size d_call cdr3_aa cdr3_nt
TRBJ1-6 TRBV10-3 . TRBD1 CAISENPQGARSPLHF TGTGCCATCAGTGAGAACCCACAGGGGGCGCGGTCACCCCTCCACTTT
TRBJ2-5 TRBV27 . . CASSLRVLETQYF TGTGCCAGCAGTTTACGGGTCCTAGAGACCCAGTACTTC
TRBJ1-1 TRBV20-1 . . CSATKIRTETEAFF TGCAGTGCTACCAAAATTCGGACGGAGACTGAAGCTTTCTTT
TRBJ1-2 TRBV4-3 once . CASSQDWGEKSYTF TGCGCCAGCAGCCAAGATTGGGGGGAGAAGAGCTACACCTTC
TRBJ2-7 TRBV15 few . CATSREPVYEQYF TGTGCCACCAGCAGAGAACCCGTCTACGAGCAGTACTTC
TRBJ1-5 TRBV12-3/TRBV12-4 . . CASSFGAGTQPQHF TGTGCCAGCAGTTTTGGAGCAGGGACCCAGCCCCAGCATTTT
TRBJ2-3 TRBV20-1 few . CSARVPGVSDTQYF TGCAGTGCTAGAGTGCCAGGGGTTTCAGATACGCAGTATTTT
TRBJ2-2 TRBV5-1 few TRBD2 CASSANLAGSGELFF TGCGCCAGCAGCGCCAATCTAGCGGGGTCCGGGGAGCTGTTTTTT
TRBJ2-5 TRBV5-1 few . CASSLSRQVGGQETQYF TGCGCCAGCAGCTTGAGTCGGCAGGTTGGAGGCCAAGAGACCCAGTACTTC
TRBJ2-3 TRBV6-1 few . CASSRRRETDTQYF TGTGCCAGCAGTAGAAGGCGTGAAACAGATACGCAGTATTTT
TRBJ1-5 TRBV6-2/TRBV6-3 . . CASSYTASLQPQHF TGTGCCAGCAGTTATACGGCCTCGCTACAGCCCCAGCATTTT
TRBJ2-1 TRBV9 few TRBD2 CASTRIGTSGYNEQFF TGTGCCAGCACGAGGATAGGGACTAGCGGCTACAATGAGCAGTTCTTC
TRBJ2-2 TRBV5-1 . . CASSLDPGANTGELFF TGCGCCAGCAGCTTGGACCCGGGGGCGAACACCGGGGAGCTGTTTTTT
TRBJ2-7 TRBV5-1 few . CASSTVVGSYEQYF TGCGCCAGCAGCACGGTCGTCGGGTCCTACGAGCAGTACTTC
TRBJ2-6 TRBV20-1 few TRBD1 CSAIHVGQVVSGANVLTF TGCAGTGCTATACATGTTGGACAGGTCGTCTCTGGGGCCAACGTCCTGACTTTC
TRBJ2-7 TRBV9 . . CASSARDGDAEQYF TGTGCCAGCAGCGCGCGGGACGGAGACGCCGAGCAGTACTTC
TRBJ1-5 TRBV12-3/TRBV12-4 . . CASSFWSQGGNQPQHF TGTGCCAGCAGTTTTTGGTCGCAGGGTGGCAATCAGCCCCAGCATTTT
TRBJ1-5 TRBV20-1 few . CSARVGDQPQHF TGCAGTGCTAGGGTAGGGGACCAGCCCCAGCATTTT
TRBJ2-7 TRBV20-1 . TRBD1 CSAGRQGPIYEQYF TGCAGTGCTGGCCGACAGGGACCGATCTACGAGCAGTACTTC
TRBJ2-3 TRBV7-7 . TRBD2 CASSLGLARGDTQYF TGTGCCAGCAGCCTGGGACTAGCGAGGGGGGATACGCAGTATTTT
TRBJ1-1 TRBV20-1 few . CSGAGQRGTEAFF TGCTCCGGAGCGGGGCAGAGGGGCACTGAAGCTTTCTTT
TRBJ2-3 TRBV10-3 few . CAISESPDDTQYF TGTGCCATCAGTGAGTCCCCGGACGATACGCAGTATTTT